The rows below give T cell receptor beta chains drawn from one sample of a study of OX40 agonist ivuxolimab in advanced cancers. TCRdb keeps only in-frame clones here, not all; method: immunoSEQ multiplex PCR. The data show over 9,500 clones, 75% to 85% seen once. The material sequenced was CD4+ or CD8+ T cells sorted from blood, taken in a trial of the OX40 agonist ivuxolimab. The receptors here all came from an adult with an advanced solid tumor such as melanoma, head and neck, liver or kidney cancer. Each CDR3 is given with its conserved first and last residue. The D gene is left open where the match is weak. Size is stated for part of the rows, as once, few or many counts, or as a class when the clone is expanded.

NA	TRBV11-2	15	TRBJ2-1	NA	TGTGCCAGCAGCTTAGAAGTAGCGGACTACAATGAGCAGTTCTTC	CASSLEVADYNEQFF
NA	TRBV9	15	TRBJ1-6	once	TGTGCCAGCAGCGCTACGGACAGCCTGAATTCACCCCTCCACTTT	CASSATDSLNSPLHF
TRBD1	TRBV6-5	14	TRBJ1-2	NA	TGTGCCAGTAAGCCGGGACAGAGTTATGTGGGCTACACCTTC	CASKPGQSYVGYTF
NA	TRBV15	14	TRBJ1-1	NA	TGTGCCACCAGCACGGACCGCTCGAACACTGAAGCTTTCTTT	CATSTDRSNTEAFF
NA	TRBV9	14	TRBJ2-7	few	TGTGCCAGCAGCGTAAACCAGGCCTCCTACGAGCAGTACTTC	CASSVNQASYEQYF
NA	TRBV27	14	TRBJ1-1	once	TGTGCCAGCAGTTTACGGGGGGCGGGAACTGAAGCTTTCTTT	CASSLRGAGTEAFF
NA	TRBV19	15	TRBJ2-2	NA	TGTGCCAGTAGTATGGGACAATTGGGCGGCGGGGAGCTGTTTTTT	CASSMGQLGGGELFF
TRBD2	TRBV4-2	16	TRBJ2-7	NA	TGTGCCAGCAGCCAAGAGGCTGCGGGAGGGCCCTACGAGCAGTACTTC	CASSQEAAGGPYEQYF
TRBD1	TRBV6-1	15	TRBJ2-1	NA	TGTGCCAGCAGTGAAGCGTCGACAGGGGGGAATGAGCAGTTCTTC	CASSEASTGGNEQFF
TRBD1	TRBV19	17	TRBJ1-1	NA	TGTGCCAGTAGTATCAACCTGGACAGGGGACCACTCACTGAAGCTTTCTTT	CASSINLDRGPLTEAFF
TRBD2	TRBV4-1	15	TRBJ2-4	once	TGCGCCAGCAGTAGCATTGGACTAGCGGAAAACATTCAGTACTTC	CASSSIGLAENIQYF
TRBD2	TRBV6-4	15	TRBJ2-1	NA	TGTGCCAGCAGTGACCCGCGGGGGGGCATGAATGAGCAGTTCTTC	CASSDPRGGMNEQFF
NA	TRBV7-9	15	TRBJ1-2	NA	TGTGCCAGCAGCTTAGTGTCCGCACATCACTATGGCTACACCTTC	CASSLVSAHHYGYTF
TRBD2	TRBV5-4	18	TRBJ2-5	NA	TGTGCCAGCAGCTTGCTCGGACTAGCGGGGGGCCGTGAAGAGACCCAGTACTTC	CASSLLGLAGGREETQYF
TRBD2	TRBV13	17	TRBJ2-5	NA	TGTGCCAGCAGCTCTCGGACTAGCGGGGGATCCTCGGAGACCCAGTACTTC	CASSSRTSGGSSETQYF
TRBD1	TRBV9	14	TRBJ2-5	few	TGTGCCAGCAGCGTTAGGACAGGGGAAGAGACCCAGTACTTC	CASSVRTGEETQYF
NA	TRBV9	19	TRBJ2-1	NA	TGTGCCAGCAGCGTTCCGCAGGCCGGGACACAAAACTCCTACAATGAGCAGTTCTTC	CASSVPQAGTQNSYNEQFF
NA	TRBV6-5	14	TRBJ1-1	NA	TGTGCCAGCAAACCCGGGACATTGAACACTGAAGCTTTCTTT	CASKPGTLNTEAFF
NA	TRBV5-1	14	TRBJ2-7	NA	TGCGCCAGCAGCCCCCGGGAACCATCTCGGGAGCAGTACTTC	CASSPREPSREQYF
NA	TRBV5-8	15	TRBJ1-3	NA	TGTGCCAGCAGCCAACGCGGGCGAAGAGGAAACACCATATATTTT	CASSQRGRRGNTIYF
TRBD1	TRBV27	15	TRBJ2-1	NA	TGTGCCAGCAGTTTCAGGGACAGCTCCTACAATGAGCAGTTCTTC	CASSFRDSSYNEQFF
TRBD1	TRBV9	15	TRBJ2-7	medium-sized	TGTGCCAGCAGCGGCAGGGGGTCGTCCCCCTACGAGCAGTACTTC	CASSGRGSSPYEQYF
NA	TRBV19	15	TRBJ1-5	NA	TGTGCCAGTAGTCCTTATGCTGGGATCGGTCAGCCCCAGCATTTT	CASSPYAGIGQPQHF
TRBD1	TRBV6-5	16	TRBJ1-5	large	TGTGCCAGCAGTTACTCAGGACAGGGCAGCAATCAGCCCCAGCATTTT	CASSYSGQGSNQPQHF
NA	TRBV14	13	TRBJ2-2	NA	TGTGCCAGCAACCCTACGGGGACCGGGGAGCTGTTTTTT	CASNPTGTGELFF
NA	TRBV11-1	16	TRBJ2-7	NA	TGTGCCAGCAGCATCGTAGGACGGGAAGCTGACTACGAGCAGTACTTC	CASSIVGREADYEQYF
NA	TRBV6-6	16	TRBJ2-1	NA	TGTGCCAGCAGTTACTCGACTCAGCGCTCCTACAATGAGCAGTTCTTC	CASSYSTQRSYNEQFF
NA	TRBV19	16	TRBJ2-1	NA	TGTGCCAGTAGTATGGCGAGTAGCGGAGGGGTCAATGAGCAGTTCTTC	CASSMASSGGVNEQFF
NA	TRBV27	13	TRBJ2-1	NA	TGTGCCAGCAGTTTAAGGCTAGCGAATGAGCAGTTCTTC	CASSLRLANEQFF
NA	TRBV7-9	14	TRBJ2-2	NA	TGTGCCAGCAGCTTAGAGTGGAACACCGGGGAGCTGTTTTTT	CASSLEWNTGELFF
TRBD2	TRBV11-2	17	TRBJ2-3	medium-sized	TGTGCCAGCAGCCCGGGACTAGCGGGCGCTAGCACAGATACGCAGTATTTT	CASSPGLAGASTDTQYF
TRBD2	TRBV5-5	16	TRBJ2-7	NA	TGTGCCAGCAGCCTTGGACTAGCGGGCGGATCCTACGAGCAGTACTTC	CASSLGLAGGSYEQYF
NA	TRBV7-2	15	TRBJ2-3	NA	TGTGCCAGCAGCTTCCTCGGGAGAGGTACAGATACGCAGTATTTT	CASSFLGRGTDTQYF
NA	TRBV7-9	12	TRBJ2-1	NA	TGTGCCAGCAGCTTGAGGGCTGGTGAGCAGTTCTTC	CASSLRAGEQFF
NA	TRBV12-5	11	TRBJ2-5	NA	TGTGCTAGTGGCTTCATCGGGGCCCAGTACTTC	CASGFIGAQYF
TRBD1	TRBV15	16	TRBJ2-2	NA	TGTGCCACCAGCAGACAAGGGGACAGGGGCTCCGGGGAGCTGTTTTTT	CATSRQGDRGSGELFF
NA	TRBV2	15	TRBJ1-5	NA	TGTGCCAGCAGACGAGGGGGTGGAAGCAATCAGCCCCAGCATTTT	CASRRGGGSNQPQHF
NA	TRBV7-9	14	TRBJ2-1	NA	TGTGCCAGCAGTTGGACTGTGGGTGTTTTAGAGCAGTTCTTC	CASSWTVGVLEQFF
NA	TRBV11-2	13	TRBJ2-3	NA	TGTGCCAGCAGCCCCCTTACAACAGATACGCAGTATTTT	CASSPLTTDTQYF
TRBD2	TRBV6-1	14	TRBJ2-7	NA	TGTGCCAGCAGTGTAGGTAGCGGGGCCTACGAGCAGTACTTC	CASSVGSGAYEQYF
TRBD2	TRBV5-4	15	TRBJ2-3	NA	TGTGCCAGCATTCACCCTAGCGGGGGGATTCCGGCTCTGTATTTT	CASIHPSGGIPALYF
TRBD2	TRBV6-4	18	TRBJ2-2	NA	TGTGCCAGCAGTGACAGGGAGGATAGCGGGGAGCACACCGGGGAGCTGTTTTTT	CASSDREDSGEHTGELFF
TRBD2	TRBV4-1	17	TRBJ2-5	NA	TGCGCCAGCAGCCCCATGGGGCGGGGGGGTGTCCGGGAGACCCAGTACTTC	CASSPMGRGGVRETQYF
NA	TRBV5-4	13	TRBJ2-1	once	TGTGCCAGCAGCTTTGGGTCCCGCAATGAGCAGTTCTTC	CASSFGSRNEQFF
TRBD2	TRBV11-1	13	TRBJ2-7	NA	TGTGCCAGCAGTTACTCGGGGGGGTACGAGCAGTACTTC	CASSYSGGYEQYF
TRBD1	TRBV6-5	11	TRBJ1-1	few	TGTGCCGGATCGACAGGGCTAGAAGCTTTCTTT	CAGSTGLEAFF
NA	TRBV27	13	TRBJ1-2	NA	TGTGCCAGCAGTCCGGACCCTTTGGGGGGCTACACCTTC	CASSPDPLGGYTF
NA	TRBV4-2	16	TRBJ2-6	NA	TGTGCCAGCAGCCAAGATGCAGGGTCTGGGGCCAACGTCCTGACTTTC	CASSQDAGSGANVLTF